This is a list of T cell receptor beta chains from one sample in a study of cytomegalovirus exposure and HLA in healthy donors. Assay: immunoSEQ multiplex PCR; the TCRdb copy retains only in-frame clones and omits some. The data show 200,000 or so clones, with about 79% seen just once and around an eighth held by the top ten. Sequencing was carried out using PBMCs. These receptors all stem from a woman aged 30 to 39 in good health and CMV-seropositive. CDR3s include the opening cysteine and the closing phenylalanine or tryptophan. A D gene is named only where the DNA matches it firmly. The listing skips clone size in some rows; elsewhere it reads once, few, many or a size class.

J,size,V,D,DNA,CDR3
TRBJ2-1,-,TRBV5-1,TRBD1,TGCGCCAGCAGCCCGACGGGACAGGGGGGAACAGTGCAGTTCTTC,CASSPTGQGGTVQFF
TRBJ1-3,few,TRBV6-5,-,TGTGCCAGCAACCGGGAAGGTGGAAACACCATATATTTT,CASNREGGNTIYF
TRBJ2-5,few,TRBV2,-,TGTGCCAGCAGTGTGGAGGGGGCGCCGGGGGAGACCCAGTACTTC,CASSVEGAPGETQYF
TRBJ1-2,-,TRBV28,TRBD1,TGTGCCAGCAGTCCCCTCCAGGGGGGCGTCAATAATGGCTACACCTTC,CASSPLQGGVNNGYTF
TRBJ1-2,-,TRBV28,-,TGTGCCAGCAGTTTTTTTCAGGAACCCTATGGCTACACCTTC,CASSFFQEPYGYTF
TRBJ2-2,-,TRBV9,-,TGTGCCAGCAGCGTAGCTGTCGGGGAGCTGTTTTTT,CASSVAVGELFF
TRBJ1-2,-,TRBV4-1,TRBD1,TGCGCCAGCAGCCTAGAAACAGGGGAAGAGGGGTATGGCTACACCTTC,CASSLETGEEGYGYTF
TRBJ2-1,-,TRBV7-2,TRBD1,TGTGCCAGCAGCTTAGCGACAGGGGCCTACAATGAGCAGTTCTTC,CASSLATGAYNEQFF
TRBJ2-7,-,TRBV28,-,TGTGCCAGCAGTCCGCGGGGGCGCGGGCCCTACGAGCAGTACTTC,CASSPRGRGPYEQYF
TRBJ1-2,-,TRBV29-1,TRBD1,TGCAGCGCCGGCGGGGGAATCACGGACAGGGACGAGTATGGCTACACCTTC,CSAGGGITDRDEYGYTF
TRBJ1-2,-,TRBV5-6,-,TGTGCCAGCAGCTTGGGCGGGACGTTGGGACCCTATGGCTACACCTTC,CASSLGGTLGPYGYTF
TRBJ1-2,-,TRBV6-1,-,TGTGCCAGCAAAAAGACTACCTCCTATGGCTACACCTTC,CASKKTTSYGYTF